This T cell receptor (beta chain) was sequenced in a study of T cell responses to AZD1222 COVID-19 vaccine. Profiling relied on immunoSEQ multiplex PCR, and the TCRdb table lists in-frame clones only, not all of them. The sample has 80,000 to 100,000 clones; roughly 86% are singletons. For this clone: Its matching antigen is unknown.

Germline lookup yields CDR1 SEHNR and CDR2 FQNEAQ (reference sequence). V was shortened by 5 bases and J by 4 bases, with 11 bases between the two germline ends. The CDR3 is 13 amino acids. Study-wide points: Clonal diversity was possibly underestimated, and the donors were mostly white British, with more females.

Sequenced here: peripheral blood, sampled on day 0 of MenACWY control vaccination. The chain employs TRBV7-9 and TRBJ1-2, with no clear D. The TCR originated in an adult in good health. The CDR3 nucleotides are TGTGCCAGCAGCCCTCTAACGGGCTATGGCTACACCTTC. This translates into CASSPLTGYGYTF.